The 23 T cell receptor beta chains below were found in one sample sequenced in a study of cytomegalovirus exposure and HLA in healthy donors. Use of 60 Vbeta and 13 Jbeta primers characterized the PCR. Assay used: immunoSEQ multiplex PCR; TCRdb lists only in-frame clones, some missing. Of 150,000 to 200,000 clones in the sample, approximately 86% are singletons; the top ten hold approximately 0.98%. The sequencing input was PBMCs. These receptors came from a boy under 10 years old in good health and CMV-seronegative.

The chain combines TRBV6-5 with TRBJ1-6; D unclear. CDR1 and CDR2 from the germline V gene are MNHEY and SVGAGI. V was shortened by 0 bases and J by 8 bases, with 2 bases between the two germline ends. The CDR3 covers 12 residues. The CDR3 sequence: CASSYSDSPLHF. The CDR3 DNA is TGTGCCAGCAGTTACTCCGATTCACCCCTCCACTTT.

The chain links TRBV18 to TRBJ1-2; 7 bases match TRBD1. Germline CDR1 KGHSH, CDR2 LQKENI. The CDR3 covers 15 residues. The junction had 15 bases not matched to a gene; V was cut back by 6 bases and J by 8 bases. CDR3 sequence reads: CASSDSVQGKGGYTF. CDR3 bases: TGTGCCAGCTCGGACTCGGTACAGGGGAAGGGAGGCTACACCTTC.

This chain uses TRBV10-3 with TRBJ2-6, with 8 positions matching TRBD1. Germline assignment: CDR1 ENHRY and CDR2 SYGVKD. The CDR3 has 18 residues. The trim removed 4 bases at V and 0 bases at J, leaving 8 bases unmatched. Here the CDR3 reads CAISGWDRPISGANVLTF. In DNA, the CDR3 is TGTGCCATCAGTGGATGGGACAGGCCCATCTCTGGGGCCAACGTCCTGACTTTC.

J is TRBJ2-2 and V is TRBV28; 10 bases line up with TRBD1. Trimming removed 7 bases from V and 7 bases from J; junction bases left unmatched: 6. Germline V gives CDR1 MDHEN, CDR2 SYDVKM. The CDR3 extends over 14 amino acids. The CDR3 sequence is CASTTGGAGGELFF. The CDR3 DNA follows: TGTGCCAGCACGACAGGGGGCGCGGGCGGGGAGCTGTTTTTT.

This clone was observed a few times. The rearrangement links TRBV10-3 to TRBJ1-4, with D unclear. This CDR3 contains 13 residues. Germline V gives CDR1 ENHRY, CDR2 SYGVKD. Between the trimmed V and J ends, which lost 6 bases and 5 bases, there was a span of 10 bases. As DNA, the CDR3 is TGTGCCATCAGCGGCAGGTCGAATGAAAAACTGTTTTTT. Translating it yields CAISGRSNEKLFF.

The chain joins TRBV5-8 to TRBJ1-2; D is uncertain. Germline lookup yields CDR1 SGHTS and CDR2 YDEGEE. Trimming left V 1 base short and J 5 bases short, with 24 bases between. The CDR3 loop spans 18 amino acids. This CDR3 reads CASSLFGRRRKKMYGYTF. CDR3 coding DNA: TGTGCCAGCAGCTTGTTTGGTCGGCGGCGTAAGAAAATGTATGGCTACACCTTC.

The J gene is TRBJ2-1, the V gene TRBV7-2; 8 bases line up with TRBD2. V shed 7 bases and J 3 bases; nucleotides not matched to a gene: 5. Germline CDR1 SGHTA, CDR2 FQGNSA. This CDR3 comprises 14 residues. As DNA, the CDR3 is TGTGCCAGCATATGGACTAGCTTCTACAATGAGCAGTTCTTC. Protein: CASIWTSFYNEQFF.

This clone was recorded a few times. The J gene is TRBJ1-2, the V gene TRBV6-1; D is uncertain. The ends were cut back, 0 bases at V and 7 bases at J, with 9 bases in the middle. The CDR3 is 13 residues long. The germline gives CDR1 MNHNS, CDR2 SASEGT. The CDR3 loop reads CASSEAAGAGYTF. The CDR3 coding sequence is TGTGCCAGCAGTGAAGCAGCGGGAGCTGGCTACACCTTC.

V and J are TRBV7-8 and TRBJ2-5; D is unclear. V lost 8 bases and J 2 bases, leaving 21 bases between the germline ends. CDR1 is SGHVS and CDR2 is FQNEAQ in the germline V gene. This CDR3 has 16 residues. The CDR3 DNA follows: TGTGCCAGCCTGACGTCGACTCCCGCGGAGCAAGAGACCCAGTACTTC. It yields the protein CASLTSTPAEQETQYF.

This chain joins TRBV28 and TRBJ1-4; 10 bases line up with TRBD1. This CDR3 region has 14 residues. Losses at the gene ends were 5 bases for V and 7 bases for J; bases not matched to a gene: 4. The germline V gene encodes CDR1 MDHEN and CDR2 SYDVKM. This chain's CDR3 is CASSLGQGPEKLFF. CDR3 DNA: TGTGCCAGCAGTCTGGGACAGGGGCCTGAAAAACTGTTTTTT.

V and J are TRBV5-8 and TRBJ1-3; D not certain. The V end lost 1 base, the J end lost 2 bases, and 4 bases lay between the germline ends. The V gene's germline CDR1 is SGHTS and CDR2 YDEGEE. CDR3 size: 13 residues. The CDR3 DNA reads as TGTGCCAGCAGCTTGAATACTGGAAACACCATATATTTT. The encoded protein is CASSLNTGNTIYF. Supplemented by reference TRBV5-8 and TRBJ1-3, the full variable domain reads EAGVTQSPTHLIKTRGQQATLRCSPISGHTSVYWYQQALGLGLQFLLWYDEGEERNRGNFPPRFSGRQFPNYSSELNVNALELEDSALYLCASSLNTGNTIYFGEGSWLTVV.

This chain connects TRBV5-1 to TRBJ1-1; D is undetermined. The germline V and J ends were trimmed by 0 bases and 9 bases, with 15 bases remaining between them. The CDR3 covers 14 residues. Germline assignment: CDR1 SGHRS and CDR2 YFSETQ. CDR3 in DNA: TGCGCCAGCAGCTTGGGATCTCGGGAAAATCAAGCTTTCTTT. This codes for CASSLGSRENQAFF.

V gene TRBV2 combines with J gene TRBJ1-1; D is undetermined. V dropped 8 bases and J dropped 4 bases, with 11 bases sitting between them. This CDR3 is built from 12 residues. Per the germline V gene, CDR1 is SNHLY and CDR2 is FYNNEI. The CDR3 spells CASGPGGTEAFF. The CDR3 DNA follows: TGTGCCAGCGGTCCCGGAGGCACTGAAGCTTTCTTT.

This chain uses TRBV19 with TRBJ1-1, with 10 nucleotides matching TRBD1. CDR1 is LNHDA, CDR2 SQIVND, per germline (reference sequence). V gave up 7 bases and J gave up 4 bases; unmatched junction bases: 15. The CDR3 is made up of 17 amino acids. CDR3 sequence reads: CASTRLPGQGKITEAFF. For the CDR3, the DNA is TGTGCCAGTACCCGTCTTCCGGGACAGGGGAAGATCACTGAAGCTTTCTTT.

For this clone: One end of the junction fails to match germline, which may point to a read error. The sample has other DNA sequences that encode this CDR3 too. The chain recombines TRBV6-5 with TRBJ2-2, with 9 bases matching TRBD1. Germline CDR1 and CDR2: MNHEY and SVGAGI. CDR3 length: 12 residues. CDR3 sequence reads: CASRTGVGELFF. Written as DNA, the CDR3 is TGCGCCAGCAGGACAGGGGTCGGGGAGCTGTTTTTT.

In this sample, this clone turned up a few times. This chain uses TRBV7-9 with TRBJ1-3; tentatively, D is TRBD1 (5 bases). The CDR3 contains 15 residues. Trimming removed 5 bases at V and 4 bases at J, with 15 bases between. Germline V CDR1 and CDR2: SEHNR, FQNEAQ (reference sequence). The CDR3 DNA is TGTGCCAGCAGCCCCCGGACGGAGGGGGGAAACACCATATATTTT. Its protein product is CASSPRTEGGNTIYF.

V and J are TRBV5-4 and TRBJ1-1, with D possibly matching TRBD1 (6 bases). The V end lost 4 bases, the J end lost 0 bases, and 16 bases lay between the germline ends. The germline V gene encodes CDR1 SGHNT and CDR2 YYREEE (reference sequence). The CDR3 is 16 amino acids. CDR3 protein: CASSAAAGGLNTEAFF. The CDR3 DNA is TGTGCCAGCAGCGCGGCCGCGGGGGGCTTGAACACTGAAGCTTTCTTT.

The V call is TRBV7-9, the J call TRBJ1-5, with TRBD1 identical over 7 bases. Germline-derived CDR1 and CDR2 are SEHNR and FQNEAQ (reference sequence). Trimming at V came to 4 bases and at J to 4 bases, leaving 16 bases not matched to a gene. The CDR3 extends over 18 amino acids. The CDR3 is CASSSNLRVTGYNQPQHF. Here the CDR3 DNA reads TGTGCCAGCAGCTCCAACTTACGAGTGACAGGGTATAATCAGCCCCAGCATTTT.

This clone was seen only a few times. The chain combines TRBV19 with TRBJ1-3; tentatively, D is TRBD1 (5 bases). This CDR3 is 14 amino acids long. Germline V CDR1 and CDR2: LNHDA, SQIVND (reference sequence). Deletions cut 8 bases from V and 3 bases from J, with 14 bases between. The DNA of the CDR3 is TGTGCCAGTCGGAGTAAAAGGGGTGGAAACACCATATATTTT. Translating gives CASRSKRGGNTIYF.

Only one count was recorded for this clone. The chain couples TRBV7-9 to TRBJ1-5; D is unclear. Between the trimmed V and J ends, which lost 1 base and 4 bases, there was a span of 11 bases. Germline assignment: CDR1 SEHNR and CDR2 FQNEAQ (reference sequence). The CDR3 has 15 residues. CDR3 sequence (DNA): TGTGCCAGCAGCTTAGAAGGAGATCCGAATCAGCCCCAGCATTTT. Translated, it gives CASSLEGDPNQPQHF.

This chain links TRBV9 with TRBJ2-3; weak D call: TRBD2 (6 bases). CDR1 is SGDLS and CDR2 is YYNGEE in the germline V gene. The CDR3 is made up of 15 amino acids. V was trimmed by 3 bases and J by 2 bases, leaving 13 bases between them. Here the CDR3 DNA reads TGTGCCAGCAGCGCCACCGGGACTCCCACAGATACGCAGTATTTT. Encoded protein: CASSATGTPTDTQYF.

In its sample, this clone was seen once. V is TRBV11-2 and J is TRBJ2-1; D is unresolved. CDR1 SGHAT and CDR2 FQNNGV come from the germline V gene. This CDR3 is built from 13 residues. V was pared by 7 bases and J by 9 bases, with 16 bases between. In nucleotides, the CDR3 is TGTGCCAGCACCCCCTCTCTTGCTATTGAGCAGTTCTTC. Protein: CASTPSLAIEQFF.

The sample holds one count of this clone. The rearrangement uses TRBV19 and TRBJ2-7; a weak D match, TRBD1 (6 bases). The V gene's germline CDR1 is LNHDA and CDR2 SQIVND (reference sequence). Trimming took off 3 bases at V and 2 bases at J, with 14 bases between the two ends. This CDR3 spans 15 amino acids. CDR3 in DNA: TGTGCCAGTAGTATGCCAGGGGTCAGAACCTACGAGCAGTACTTC. Translated, it gives CASSMPGVRTYEQYF.